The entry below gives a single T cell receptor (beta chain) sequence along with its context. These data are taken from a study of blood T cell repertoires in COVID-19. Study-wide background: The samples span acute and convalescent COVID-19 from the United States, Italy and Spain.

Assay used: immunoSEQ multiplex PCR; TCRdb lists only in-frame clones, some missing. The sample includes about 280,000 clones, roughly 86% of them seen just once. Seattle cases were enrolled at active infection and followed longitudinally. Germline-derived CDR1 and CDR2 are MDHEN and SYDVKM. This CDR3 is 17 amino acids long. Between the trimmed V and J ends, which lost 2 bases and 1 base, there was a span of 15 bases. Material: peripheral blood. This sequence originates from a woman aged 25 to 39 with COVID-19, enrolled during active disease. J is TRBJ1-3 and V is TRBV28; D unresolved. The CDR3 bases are TGTGCCAGCAGTTTACATACGGGTCGCTCTTCTGGAAACACCATATATTTT. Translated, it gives CASSLHTGRSSGNTIYF.